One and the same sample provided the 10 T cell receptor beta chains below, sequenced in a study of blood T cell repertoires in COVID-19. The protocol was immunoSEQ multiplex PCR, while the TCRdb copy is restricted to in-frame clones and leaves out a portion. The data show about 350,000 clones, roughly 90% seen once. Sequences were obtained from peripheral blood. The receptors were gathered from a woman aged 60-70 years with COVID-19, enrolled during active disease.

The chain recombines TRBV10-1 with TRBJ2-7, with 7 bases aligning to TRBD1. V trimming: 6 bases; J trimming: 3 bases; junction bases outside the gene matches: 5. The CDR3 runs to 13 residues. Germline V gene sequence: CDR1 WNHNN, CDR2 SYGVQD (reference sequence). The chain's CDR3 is CASSIAGGYEQYF. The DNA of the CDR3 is TGCGCCAGCAGCATCGCAGGGGGCTACGAGCAGTACTTC.

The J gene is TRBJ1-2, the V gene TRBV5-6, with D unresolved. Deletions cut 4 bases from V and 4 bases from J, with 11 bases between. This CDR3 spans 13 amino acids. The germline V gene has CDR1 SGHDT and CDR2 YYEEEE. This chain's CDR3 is CASSLGTVYGYTF. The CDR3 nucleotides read TGTGCCAGCAGCCTGGGCACAGTCTATGGCTACACCTTC.

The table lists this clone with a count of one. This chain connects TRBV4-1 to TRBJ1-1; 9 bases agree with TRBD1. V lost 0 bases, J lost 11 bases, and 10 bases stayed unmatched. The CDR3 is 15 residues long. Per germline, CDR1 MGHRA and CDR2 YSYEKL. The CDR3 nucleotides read TGCGCCAGCAGCCAAGATGGTACAGGGGGCAGGAATGCTTTCTTT. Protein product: CASSQDGTGGRNAFF.

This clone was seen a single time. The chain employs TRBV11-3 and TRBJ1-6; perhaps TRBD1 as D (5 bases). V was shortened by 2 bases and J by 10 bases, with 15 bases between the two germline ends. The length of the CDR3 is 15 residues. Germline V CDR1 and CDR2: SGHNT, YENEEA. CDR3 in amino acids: CASSLRPRGESPLHF. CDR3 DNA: TGTGCCAGCAGCTTACGACCCCGGGGGGAATCACCCCTCCACTTT.

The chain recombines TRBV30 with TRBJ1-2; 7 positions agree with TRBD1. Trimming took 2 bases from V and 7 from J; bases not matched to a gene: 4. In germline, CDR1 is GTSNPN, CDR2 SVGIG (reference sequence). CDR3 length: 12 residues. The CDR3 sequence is CAWSSTGLGYTF. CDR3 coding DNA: TGTGCCTGGAGTTCGACAGGGCTTGGCTACACCTTC. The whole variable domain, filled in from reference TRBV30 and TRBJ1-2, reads SQTIHQWPATLVQPVGSPLSLECTVEGTSNPNLYWYRQAAGRGLQLLFYSVGIGQISSEVPQNLSASRPQDRQFILSSKKLLLSDSGFYLCAWSSTGLGYTFGSGTRLTVV.

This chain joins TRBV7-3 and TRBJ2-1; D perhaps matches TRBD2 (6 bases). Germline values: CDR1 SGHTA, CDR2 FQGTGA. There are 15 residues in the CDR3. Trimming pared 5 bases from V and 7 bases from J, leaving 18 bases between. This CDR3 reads CASSPPGGLRNEQFF. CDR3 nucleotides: TGTGCCAGCAGCCCCCCCGGGGGATTGCGGAATGAGCAGTTCTTC.

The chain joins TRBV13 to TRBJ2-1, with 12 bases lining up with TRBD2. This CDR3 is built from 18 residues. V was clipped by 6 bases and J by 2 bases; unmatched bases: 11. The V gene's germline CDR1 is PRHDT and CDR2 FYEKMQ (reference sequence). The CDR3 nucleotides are TGTGCCAGCAGGACGCTAGCGGGGGGGCAGGAAACCTACAATGAGCAGTTCTTC. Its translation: CASRTLAGGQETYNEQFF.

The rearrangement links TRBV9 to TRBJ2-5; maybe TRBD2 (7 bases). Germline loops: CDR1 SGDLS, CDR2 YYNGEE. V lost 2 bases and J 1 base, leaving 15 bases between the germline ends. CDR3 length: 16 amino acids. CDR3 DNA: TGTGCCAGCAGCGTTAGGGGCGGGGGCTTCCAAGAGACCCAGTACTTC. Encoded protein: CASSVRGGGFQETQYF.

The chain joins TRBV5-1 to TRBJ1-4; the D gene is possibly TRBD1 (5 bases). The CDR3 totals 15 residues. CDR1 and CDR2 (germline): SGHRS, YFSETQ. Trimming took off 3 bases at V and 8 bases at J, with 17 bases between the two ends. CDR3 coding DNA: TGCGCCAGCAGCTCGACAGACATCGTAGGAGAAAAACTGTTTTTT. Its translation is CASSSTDIVGEKLFF.

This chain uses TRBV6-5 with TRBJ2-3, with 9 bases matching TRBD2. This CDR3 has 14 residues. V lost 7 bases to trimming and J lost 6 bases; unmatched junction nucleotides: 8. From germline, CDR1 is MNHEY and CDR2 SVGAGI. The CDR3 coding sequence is TGTGCCAGCAATCCGGCTAGCGGGGTTGATACGCAGTATTTT. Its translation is CASNPASGVDTQYF.